Listed below are T cell receptor beta chains from one sample, sequenced in a study of T cells in Graves' hyperthyroidism and ophthalmopathy. TCRdb processed the multiplex PCR reads anew with MiXCR; each CDR3 protein has one entry. The sample lists hundreds of thousands of distinct CDR3 sequences, roughly 37% seen once, with 8.9% in the top ten. Material for sequencing was blood. These receptors all come from a man aged 18 to 29 with Graves' hyperthyroidism. Both conserved end residues are part of each CDR3. A D gene is named only where the DNA matches it firmly. Part of the rows lack a size; the others show once, few, many or a class for expanded clones.

CASSLGNGLLAYEQYF,TGCGCCAGCAGCTTGGGTAACGGACTCCTGGCCTACGAGCAGTACTTC,16,NA,TRBJ2-7,TRBV5-1,NA
CSVERLAGDEQYF,TGCAGCGTTGAAAGGCTAGCGGGAGATGAGCAGTACTTC,13,NA,TRBJ2-7,TRBV29-1,TRBD2
CASSLLIGTEDEQYF,TGTGCCAGCAGTTTATTGATTGGGACAGAGGACGAGCAGTACTTC,15,few,TRBJ2-7,TRBV12-3/TRBV12-4,TRBD1
CASRQDSGSTIYF,TGCGCCAGCAGACAGGACTCTGGAAGCACCATATATTTT,13,once,TRBJ1-3,TRBV5-1,NA
CASSQGPREGTEAFF,TGCGCCAGCAGCCAAGGGCCCAGGGAGGGCACTGAAGCTTTCTTT,15,NA,TRBJ1-1,TRBV4-1,NA
CASSLTRRYEQYF,TGTGCCAGCAGCTTAACCAGGCGCTACGAGCAGTACTTC,13,many,TRBJ2-7,TRBV7-2,NA
CAISYTKDYGYTF,TGTGCCATCAGTTACACTAAGGACTATGGCTACACCTTC,13,NA,TRBJ1-2,TRBV10-3,NA
CSVEGARYNEAFF,TGCAGCGTTGAAGGGGCGAGGTACAATGAAGCTTTCTTT,13,NA,TRBJ1-1,TRBV29-1,NA
CATKPVGGNTEAFF,TGTGCCACAAAACCCGTAGGGGGGAACACTGAAGCTTTCTTT,14,few,TRBJ1-1,TRBV19,NA
CASSGGGVPELFF,TGTGCCAGCAGCGGTGGAGGGGTACCGGAGCTGTTTTTT,13,many,TRBJ2-2,TRBV9,NA
CASTLTGQDNPRPYNSPLHF,TGTGCCAGCACCCTAACGGGCCAGGACAACCCACGACCATATAATTCACCCCTCCACTTT,20,NA,TRBJ1-6,TRBV2,NA
CSESSGGTYEQYF,TGCAGTGAGTCGTCGGGTGGGACCTACGAGCAGTACTTC,13,once,TRBJ2-7,TRBV20-1,NA
CATSRYDRAYEQYF,TGTGCCACCAGCAGATATGACAGAGCCTACGAGCAGTACTTC,14,many,TRBJ2-7,TRBV15,NA
CASQKEAGGGYEQYF,TGTGCCAGCCAAAAGGAAGCGGGAGGCGGGTACGAGCAGTACTTC,15,NA,TRBJ2-7,TRBV6-6,TRBD2
CASSFIQGWYNSPLHF,TGTGCCAGCAGCTTCATACAGGGATGGTATAATTCACCCCTCCACTTT,16,many,TRBJ1-6,TRBV7-2,NA
CASSQDYYEQYF,TGCGCCAGCAGCCAAGATTACTACGAGCAGTACTTC,12,NA,TRBJ2-7,TRBV4-1,NA
CSALTLSGRTEKETQYF,TGCAGTGCTTTAACTCTTAGCGGGAGGACTGAGAAGGAGACCCAGTACTTC,17,few,TRBJ2-5,TRBV20-1,TRBD2
CASSQARGGKETQYF,TGTGCCAGCAGCCAAGCCAGAGGGGGCAAAGAGACCCAGTACTTC,15,NA,TRBJ2-5,TRBV14,TRBD1